The rows below give T cell receptor beta chains drawn from one sample of a study of T-cell memory formation after mild COVID-19. TCRdb used MiXCR to reprocess the 5' RACE reads, holding one entry per CDR3 protein. The sample lists 55,000 to 75,000 distinct CDR3 sequences; about 30% were seen once. The sequenced material came from PBMCs or a T cell subset sorted from them (not recorded which). These TCRs come from a man aged 18 to 35 who had mild COVID-19 (a few samples of this study predate the infection). Cell type and time point are not known. The CDR3 runs from the conserved cysteine through the conserved F or W. The D gene is left open where the match is weak. Not every row has a clone size; where given, it reads once, few, many or a size class.

CASSSGLAGSDTQYF	TGTGCCAGCAGTTCAGGACTAGCGGGGTCAGATACGCAGTATTTT	TRBD2	TRBV6-4	TRBJ2-3	many
CASSGLGREAFF	TGTGCCAGCAGCGGCCTGGGACGGGAAGCTTTCTTT	NA	TRBV9	TRBJ1-1	NA
CASRGEGTDTQYF	TGTGCCAGCAGGGGGGAGGGCACAGATACGCAGTATTTT	NA	TRBV9	TRBJ2-3	many
CASSATGQGNYGYTF	TGTGCCAGCAGTGCAACGGGACAGGGGAACTATGGCTACACCTTC	TRBD1	TRBV25-1	TRBJ1-2	few
CASSYSTGGLGDEQFF	TGTGCCAGCAGTTACTCGACCGGGGGCTTGGGGGATGAGCAGTTCTTC	NA	TRBV6-5	TRBJ2-1	few
CASSLEQEQFF	TGCGCCAGCAGCTTGGAACAGGAGCAGTTCTTC	NA	TRBV5-1	TRBJ2-1	NA
CASSVLPGGEETQYF	TGCGCCAGCAGCGTCCTTCCAGGGGGCGAAGAGACCCAGTACTTC	TRBD1	TRBV5-1	TRBJ2-5	NA
CASSQIEEETQYF	TGTGCCAGCAGCCAGATCGAGGAAGAGACCCAGTACTTC	NA	TRBV5-6	TRBJ2-5	few
CASSSERISAYEQYF	TGTGCCAGCAGCTCTGAAAGGATTTCGGCCTACGAGCAGTACTTC	NA	TRBV7-9	TRBJ2-7	NA
CASSLRKGGNSPLHF	TGTGCCAGCAGCCTCCGGAAGGGTGGGAATTCACCCCTCCACTTT	NA	TRBV6-5	TRBJ1-6	NA
CASSQDGPGGTGELFF	TGTGCCAGCAGCCAAGATGGCCCGGGGGGCACCGGGGAGCTGTTTTTT	TRBD2	TRBV4-2	TRBJ2-2	NA